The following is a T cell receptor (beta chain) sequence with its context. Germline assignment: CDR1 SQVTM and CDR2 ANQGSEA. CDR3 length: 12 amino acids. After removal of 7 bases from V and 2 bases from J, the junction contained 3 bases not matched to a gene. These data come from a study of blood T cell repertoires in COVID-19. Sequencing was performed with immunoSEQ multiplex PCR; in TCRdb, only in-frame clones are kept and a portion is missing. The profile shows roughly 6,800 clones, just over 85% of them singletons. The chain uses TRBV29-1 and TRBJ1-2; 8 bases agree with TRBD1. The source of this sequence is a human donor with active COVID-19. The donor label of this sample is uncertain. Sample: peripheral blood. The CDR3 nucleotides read TGCAGCGCTCGGGACAGGAACTATGGCTACACCTTC. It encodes CSARDRNYGYTF.